These 20 T cell receptor beta chains came from one sample sequenced in a study of blood T cell repertoires in COVID-19. Profiling relied on immunoSEQ multiplex PCR, and the TCRdb table lists in-frame clones only, not all of them. Found here are 180,000 or so clones, 86% of them singletons; the top ten hold around 8.6%. Sequenced material: PBMCs or T cells enriched from blood (not recorded which). These receptors originate from a woman in her 30s who had recovered from COVID-19.

CDR3 sequence (DNA): TGTGCCAGCTCTCCTAATACGGGACTAGCGGGAGGTAAGAATGAGCAGTTCTTC. Translation: CASSPNTGLAGGKNEQFF. The chain recombines TRBV18 with TRBJ2-1, with 15 bases aligning to TRBD2. The germline V gene has CDR1 KGHSH and CDR2 LQKENI. The CDR3 length is 18 residues. J gave up 7 bases and V 6 bases, and 13 bases lay outside the gene matches.

This sequence joins TRBV3-1 (or the pseudogene TRBV3-2) and TRBJ2-1; 8 positions match TRBD1. Germline V CDR1 and CDR2: LGHDT, YNNKEL (reference sequence). This CDR3 region has 13 residues. V shed 5 bases and J 7 bases; nucleotides not matched to a gene: 4. The CDR3 loop is CASSFGQGNEQFF. As DNA, the CDR3 is TGTGCCAGCAGCTTTGGACAGGGTAATGAGCAGTTCTTC.

This clone showed up just a few times. The V gene is TRBV4-1, the J gene TRBJ1-2, with TRBD1 identical over 7 bases. CDR1 MGHRA and CDR2 YSYEKL come from the germline V gene. V lost 0 bases to trimming and J lost 4 bases; unmatched junction nucleotides: 5. The CDR3 is 15 residues long. The CDR3 DNA sequence: TGCGCCAGCAGCCAAGAAGGGGGACAGTCCTATGGCTACACCTTC. It specifies CASSQEGGQSYGYTF.

A single count supports this clone. The chain links TRBV4-1 to TRBJ2-4; TRBD2 agrees at 8 bases. There are 15 residues in the CDR3. Germline lookup yields CDR1 MGHRA and CDR2 YSYEKL. The V segment lost 5 bases and the J segment 0 bases; nucleotides outside the gene matches: 3. Written as DNA, the CDR3 is TGCGCCAGCAGCGAACTAGCGGTAGCCAAAAACATTCAGTACTTC. This gives the protein CASSELAVAKNIQYF.

This chain uses TRBV6-5 with TRBJ1-2, with D possibly matching TRBD1 (5 bases). The CDR3 spans 13 residues. The germline V gene encodes CDR1 MNHEY and CDR2 SVGAGI. Trimming took off 5 bases at V and 6 bases at J, with 13 bases between the two ends. For the CDR3, the DNA is TGTGCCAGCAGTAGCCGGGGGAACAATGGCTACACCTTC. It codes for CASSSRGNNGYTF.

Remarks on this clone: The sample carries other DNA sequences with the same CDR3. The chain joins TRBV10-1 to TRBJ2-1; D might be TRBD2 (5 bases). CDR1 is WNHNN, CDR2 SYGVQD, per germline (reference sequence). CDR3 length: 11 amino acids. The V gene lost 8 bases and the J gene lost 8 bases, with 10 bases spanning the gap. This chain's CDR3 is CASRSGDEQFF. Written as DNA, the CDR3 is TGCGCCAGCCGATCCGGGGATGAGCAGTTCTTC.

This chain links TRBV12-5 with TRBJ2-1; 11 bases map to TRBD2. CDR3 size: 17 residues. The trim removed 3 bases at V and 8 bases at J, leaving 12 bases unmatched. The germline V gene has CDR1 LGHNT and CDR2 FRNRAP. The chain's CDR3 is CASGFFLSGRAGDEQFF. CDR3 DNA sequence: TGTGCTAGTGGTTTTTTCCTTAGCGGGAGGGCCGGCGATGAGCAGTTCTTC.

The J gene is TRBJ2-7, the V gene TRBV29-1, with D possibly TRBD1 on 6 matching bases. Looked up from germline, CDR1 is SQVTM and CDR2 is ANQGSEA. This CDR3 contains 12 residues. V shed 6 bases and J shed 1 base, with 10 bases lying between them. The CDR3 spells CSVGDISYEQYF. CDR3 DNA sequence: TGCAGCGTCGGGGACATATCCTACGAGCAGTACTTC.

This clone was detected a few times. CDR3 loop: CASSIGSGADQPQHF. DNA of the CDR3: TGTGCCAGTAGTATCGGATCAGGAGCGGATCAGCCCCAGCATTTT. The gene calls are TRBV19 and TRBJ1-5; D is unclear. Germline assignment: CDR1 LNHDA and CDR2 SQIVND (reference sequence). Trimming pared 3 bases from V and 5 bases from J, leaving 14 bases between. The CDR3 spans 15 residues.

This clone was seen many times. Here the CDR3 reads CASSYRTGPPNYGYTF. The CDR3 nucleotides are TGTGCCAGCAGCTATAGGACAGGGCCACCTAACTATGGCTACACCTTC. The genes are TRBV11-2 and TRBJ1-2; TRBD1 aligns across 8 bases. Germline CDR1 and CDR2: SGHAT and FQNNGV. The CDR3 spans 16 residues. With 4 bases clipped from V and 0 bases from J, the junction kept 7 bases outside the gene matches.

A single count supports this clone. This chain connects TRBV28 to TRBJ2-7; 8 bases fit TRBD1. The CDR3 loop spans 12 amino acids. CDR1 and CDR2 (germline): MDHEN, SYDVKM. V dropped 6 bases and J dropped 7; count of bases not matched to a gene: 5. The CDR3, as DNA: TGTGCCAGCAGAGGCAGGGGGCAGGAGCAGTACTTC. It yields the protein CASRGRGQEQYF.

This chain uses TRBV2 with TRBJ2-2; a weak D match, TRBD1 (6 bases). V gave up 6 bases and J gave up 3 bases, with 14 bases separating them. The germline V gene encodes CDR1 SNHLY and CDR2 FYNNEI. This CDR3 contains 15 residues. CDR3 loop: CASSETDSHTGELFF. CDR3 bases: TGTGCCAGCAGCGAGACGGACAGCCACACCGGGGAGCTGTTTTTT. The full variable domain, its missing parts supplied by reference TRBV2 and TRBJ2-2, is EPEVTQTPSHQVTQMGQEVILRCVPISNHLYFYWYRQILGQKVEFLVSFYNNEISEKSEIFDDQFSVERPDGSNFTLKIRSTKLEDSAMYFCASSETDSHTGELFFGEGSRLTVL.

The sample holds a few counts of this clone. The chain uses TRBV11-2 and TRBJ2-7, with a weak D call TRBD1 (5 bases). V gave up 2 bases and J gave up 2 bases, with 7 bases separating them. In germline, CDR1 is SGHAT, CDR2 FQNNGV. CDR3 length equals 13 residues. As DNA, the CDR3 is TGTGCCAGCAGCTTACAGGGAACCTACGAGCAGTACTTC. Its translation: CASSLQGTYEQYF.

This chain joins TRBV9 and TRBJ1-3; 8 bases are a match to TRBD1. With V trimmed by 0 bases and J by 3 bases, 11 bases remained unmatched. Germline V gene data show CDR1 as SGDLS and CDR2 as YYNGEE. The CDR3 runs 18 residues. The CDR3 nucleotides read TGTGCCAGCAGCGTAGCTCCGGACGACAGGGGCGGTGGAAACACCATATATTTT. Translating it yields CASSVAPDDRGGGNTIYF.

This clone was counted a single time. The gene calls are TRBV29-1 and TRBJ2-1; the D gene is possibly TRBD2 (6 bases). Trimming removed 7 bases at V and 6 bases at J, with 13 bases between. Looked up from germline, CDR1 is SQVTM and CDR2 is ANQGSEA. The length of the CDR3 is 12 residues. The CDR3 here is CSAAGGLNEQFF. In nucleotides, the CDR3 is TGCAGCGCAGCGGGTGGTCTCAATGAGCAGTTCTTC.

The chain combines TRBV4-2 with TRBJ1-4; unclear D gene. Germline V CDR1 and CDR2: LGHNA, YNFKEQ. The germline V and J ends were trimmed by 0 bases and 6 bases, with 11 bases remaining between them. The CDR3 has 15 amino acids. The CDR3 DNA sequence: TGTGCCAGCAGCCAAGAAGCTACCCGGGATGAAAAACTGTTTTTT. The encoded protein is CASSQEATRDEKLFF.

As concerns this clone: Germline and junction disagree at one end, which may indicate a read error. V gene TRBV19 combines with J gene TRBJ2-2, with TRBD2 identical over 11 bases. Germline V CDR1 and CDR2: LNHDA, SQIVND (reference sequence). This CDR3 comprises 13 residues. The CDR3 DNA reads TGTGCCTGTAGCGGGAGGGCCACCGGGGAGCTGTTTTTT. Its translation is CACSGRATGELFF.

The chain has TRBV19 and TRBJ2-7, with unresolved D. Germline V gene data show CDR1 as LNHDA and CDR2 as SQIVND (reference sequence). Trimming cost V 2 bases and J 3 bases, with 11 bases left between them. The CDR3 length is 14 residues. For the CDR3, the DNA is TGTGCCAGTAGTATATCCCTATCCTACTACGAGCAGTACTTC. Amino acids: CASSISLSYYEQYF.

The chain has TRBV19 and TRBJ1-4, with 9 nucleotides matching TRBD1. V dropped 5 bases and J dropped 7; count of bases not matched to a gene: 11. This CDR3 is built from 16 residues. Germline CDR1 is LNHDA and CDR2 is SQIVND (reference sequence). CDR3 protein: CASSVNPGQGSEKLFF. The CDR3 coding sequence is TGTGCCAGTAGTGTCAACCCGGGACAGGGTTCTGAAAAACTGTTTTTT.

V gene TRBV19 combines with J gene TRBJ2-2; the match to TRBD2 covers 8 bases. The CDR3 spans 14 residues. CDR1 and CDR2 from the germline V gene are LNHDA and SQIVND (reference sequence). J was trimmed by 4 bases and V by 10 bases; bases with no gene match: 8. In nucleotides, the CDR3 is TGTGCCACCCAGGGCAGCGGGGGCACCGGGGAGCTGTTTTTT. It translates to CATQGSGGTGELFF.